A single sample is the source of the 25 T cell receptor beta chains below, sequenced in a study of cytomegalovirus exposure and HLA in healthy donors. PCR involved 60 Vbeta and 13 Jbeta primers. The repertoire was sequenced with immunoSEQ multiplex PCR; TCRdb's copy has only in-frame clones and lacks some. The sample carries around 200,000 clones, 62% recorded once. The sequenced sample was PBMCs. The origin of the receptors is a man in his forties in good health and CMV-seronegative.

This clone was seen more than once but under ten times. The V call is TRBV5-8, the J call TRBJ1-1; D perhaps matches TRBD1 (5 bases). The germline gives CDR1 SGHTS, CDR2 YDEGEE. This CDR3 has 12 residues. The V gene lost 2 bases and the J gene lost 7 bases, with 9 bases spanning the gap. The CDR3 sequence is CASSFRGVEAFF. The CDR3 DNA reads as TGTGCCAGCAGCTTTCGGGGGGTTGAAGCTTTCTTT.

This clone was detected only a few times. The genes are TRBV7-8 and TRBJ1-4, with TRBD1 matching over 9 bases. The CDR3 has 15 amino acids. Germline V gene data show CDR1 as SGHVS and CDR2 as FQNEAQ. Germline trimming cut 1 base from V and 8 bases from J; bases unmatched to any gene: 5. The CDR3 DNA is TGTGCCAGCAGCTTAGGGGACAGGGACCGGGAAAAACTGTTTTTT. This encodes CASSLGDRDREKLFF.

V is TRBV10-3 and J is TRBJ1-1; TRBD1 matches 7 bases. CDR3 length: 13 residues. Unmatched junction bases numbered 7, after V lost 10 bases and J lost 2 bases. Germline V gene data show CDR1 as ENHRY and CDR2 as SYGVKD. The CDR3 sequence is CATTGEPNTEAFF. The CDR3 DNA is TGTGCCACAACAGGGGAACCCAACACTGAAGCTTTCTTT.

V gene TRBV5-1 combines with J gene TRBJ1-4, with 7 positions matching TRBD1. This CDR3 is 15 amino acids long. Germline lookup yields CDR1 SGHRS and CDR2 YFSETQ. V lost 4 bases to trimming and J lost 8 bases; unmatched junction nucleotides: 11. The CDR3 loop is CASSIQTGTGEKLFF. The DNA of the CDR3 is TGCGCCAGCAGCATACAGACAGGGACGGGGGAAAAACTGTTTTTT.

CDR3 loop: CASSKPGRVKSEQYF. CDR3 DNA: TGTGCCAGCAGCAAACCAGGCAGGGTAAAGTCGGAGCAGTACTTC. The chain combines TRBV21-1 with TRBJ2-7; TRBD1 reflects the table's D call only, with no check against the DNA. TRBV21-1 is assigned pseudogene status. The CDR3 contains 15 residues.

This chain links TRBV5-6 with TRBJ1-5, with TRBD1 identical over 9 bases. After removal of 7 bases from V and 4 bases from J, the junction contained 9 bases not matched to a gene. The CDR3 sequence is 15 residues long. Germline V lookup: CDR1 SGHDT, CDR2 YYEEEE. CDR3 loop: CASVLGDRANQPQHF. The CDR3 DNA reads as TGTGCCAGCGTCCTGGGGGACAGGGCTAATCAGCCCCAGCATTTT.

The CDR3 protein is CASGEERGAYEQYF. The CDR3 DNA sequence: TGCGCCAGCGGGGAAGAGCGGGGGGCCTACGAGCAGTACTTC. V is TRBV5-1 and J is TRBJ2-7; 9 nucleotides agree with TRBD2. V lost 7 bases to trimming and J lost 2 bases; unmatched junction nucleotides: 7. The CDR3 length is 14 residues. The V gene's germline CDR1 is SGHRS and CDR2 YFSETQ. Full variable domain (outside the CDR3, taken from reference TRBV5-1 and TRBJ2-7): KAGVTQTPRYLIKTRGQQVTLSCSPISGHRSVSWYQQTPGQGLQFLFEYFSETQRNKGNFPGRFSGRQFSNSRSEMNVSTLELGDSALYLCASGEERGAYEQYFGPGTRLTVT.

This clone was found once. This sample includes further DNA sequences coding for the same CDR3. The rearrangement uses TRBV6-5 and TRBJ1-2; a possible D gene is TRBD1 (5 bases). The CDR3 loop spans 13 amino acids. Germline V gene data show CDR1 as MNHEY and CDR2 as SVGAGI. V was cut by 6 bases and J by 3 bases, with 11 bases left in between. CDR3 region: CASSPGGDYGYTF. The DNA of the CDR3 is TGTGCCAGCAGCCCCGGAGGGGACTATGGCTACACCTTC.

This clone was detected only a few times. The V gene is TRBV7-2, the J gene TRBJ2-1; 11 bases fit TRBD1. The V segment lost 5 bases and the J segment 3 bases; nucleotides outside the gene matches: 3. Per the germline V gene, CDR1 is SGHTA and CDR2 is FQGNSA. The CDR3 covers 15 residues. The CDR3 loop reads CASSPGQGVYNEQFF. DNA for the CDR3: TGTGCCAGCAGCCCGGGACAGGGGGTCTACAATGAGCAGTTCTTC.

The rearrangement joins TRBV27 to TRBJ1-5; possibly TRBD1 for D (6 bases). V was shortened by 5 bases and J by 0 bases, with 14 bases between the two germline ends. Per germline, CDR1 MNHEY and CDR2 SMNVEV (reference sequence). The CDR3 runs to 16 residues. The DNA of the CDR3 is TGTGCCAGCAGTCCTCATACAGGGACTAGCAATCAGCCCCAGCATTTT. It specifies CASSPHTGTSNQPQHF.

CDR3 in DNA: TGTGCCAGTAGTCACATGAGCAATCAGCCCCAGCATTTT. Translating it yields CASSHMSNQPQHF. The J gene is TRBJ1-5, the V gene TRBV19, with no clear D. This CDR3 is built from 13 residues. V lost 5 bases, J lost 1 base, and 6 bases lay in between. Germline V lookup: CDR1 LNHDA, CDR2 SQIVND (reference sequence). The entire variable domain, with the rest obtained from reference TRBV19 and TRBJ1-5, is as follows: DGGITQSPKYLFRKEGQNVTLSCEQNLNHDAMYWYRQDPGQGLRLIYYSQIVNDFQKGDIAEGYSVSREKKESFPLTVTSAQKNPTAFYLCASSHMSNQPQHFGDGTRLSIL.

The CDR3 nucleotides read TGTGCCTGGAGTACCCTAGTCCTCACCGGGGAGCTGTTTTTT. As protein: CAWSTLVLTGELFF. The V and J genes are TRBV30 and TRBJ2-2; no reliable D call. Germline-derived CDR1 and CDR2 are GTSNPN and SVGIG (reference sequence). Trimming pared 2 bases from V and 4 bases from J, leaving 11 bases between. This CDR3 is 14 amino acids long.

This chain connects TRBV14 to TRBJ1-4; D ambiguous. Trimming pared 0 bases from V and 8 bases from J, leaving 13 bases between. The CDR3 runs to 15 residues. Germline assignment: CDR1 SGHDN and CDR2 FVKESK. CDR3 sequence reads: CASSQDRYSGEKLFF. Here the CDR3 DNA reads TGTGCCAGCAGCCAAGATCGTTACAGCGGAGAAAAACTGTTTTTT.

The chain employs TRBV6-4 and TRBJ2-5; D uncertain. Trimming removed 0 bases from V and 5 bases from J, with 7 bases in between. The germline V gene encodes CDR1 MRHNA and CDR2 SNTAGT. This CDR3 has 13 residues. The CDR3 DNA sequence: TGTGCCAGCAGTGACTCGGTCCGGGAGACCCAGTACTTC. As protein: CASSDSVRETQYF.

The chain couples TRBV2 to TRBJ1-5; tentatively, D is TRBD1 (5 bases). The CDR3 contains 17 residues. V dropped 6 bases and J dropped 3 bases, with 21 bases sitting between them. Germline CDR1 reads SNHLY; CDR2 reads FYNNEI. CDR3 loop: CASSETGPGVPNQPQHF. CDR3 DNA sequence: TGTGCCAGCAGCGAAACGGGTCCGGGGGTTCCCAATCAGCCCCAGCATTTT.

The genes are TRBV5-1 and TRBJ1-4; maybe TRBD1 (5 bases). V was shortened by 0 bases and J by 3 bases, with 9 bases between the two germline ends. The CDR3 is 15 residues long. Per the germline V gene, CDR1 is SGHRS and CDR2 is YFSETQ. This CDR3 reads CASSLEGASNEKLFF. The CDR3 nucleotides read TGCGCCAGCAGCTTGGAAGGGGCGTCTAATGAAAAACTGTTTTTT.

The chain employs TRBV19 and TRBJ1-5; D is uncertain. V was shortened by 3 bases and J by 0 bases, with 9 bases between the two germline ends. The CDR3 runs 15 residues. Germline V gene lookup returns CDR1 LNHDA and CDR2 SQIVND (reference sequence). The CDR3 reads CASSILSYSNQPQHF. In DNA form, the CDR3 reads TGTGCCAGTAGTATCCTGAGTTATAGCAATCAGCCCCAGCATTTT. Variable domain in full (rest from reference TRBV19 and TRBJ1-5): DGGITQSPKYLFRKEGQNVTLSCEQNLNHDAMYWYRQDPGQGLRLIYYSQIVNDFQKGDIAEGYSVSREKKESFPLTVTSAQKNPTAFYLCASSILSYSNQPQHFGDGTRLSIL.

V gene TRBV7-8 combines with J gene TRBJ1-5; TRBD1 aligns across 7 bases. V lost 2 bases and J lost 6; bases outside the gene matches: 4. The CDR3 has 14 amino acids. CDR1 is SGHVS and CDR2 is FQNEAQ in the germline V gene. CDR3 in DNA: TGTGCCAGCAGCTTACGACAGGGTACTCAGCCCCAGCATTTT. Residues: CASSLRQGTQPQHF.

This clone was observed a few times. V gene TRBV9 combines with J gene TRBJ2-1; TRBD2 matches 8 bases. Germline V CDR1 and CDR2: SGDLS, YYNGEE. J gave up 1 base and V 4 bases, and 4 bases lay outside the gene matches. The CDR3 loop spans 15 amino acids. Written as DNA, the CDR3 is TGTGCCAGCAGCCTTAGCGGGGATTCCTACAATGAGCAGTTCTTC. Its translation is CASSLSGDSYNEQFF.

This sequence joins TRBV30 and TRBJ2-4; 11 positions agree with TRBD1. The CDR3 spans 14 residues. CDR1 is GTSNPN and CDR2 is SVGIG in the germline V gene (reference sequence). After removal of 0 bases from V and 8 bases from J, the junction contained 3 bases not matched to a gene. The CDR3 DNA reads as TGTGCCTGGAGTGTAGGACAGGGGGCTGACATTCAGTACTTC. It specifies CAWSVGQGADIQYF.

The chain combines TRBV5-1 with TRBJ1-1; a possible D gene is TRBD1 (6 bases). Trimming cost V 3 bases and J 9 bases, with 15 bases left between them. This CDR3 spans 13 amino acids. CDR1 is SGHRS, CDR2 YFSETQ, per germline. As DNA, the CDR3 is TGCGCCAGCAGCTCACAGGGTTCGTCGAAAGCTTTCTTT. Its translation is CASSSQGSSKAFF. The full variable domain, its missing parts supplied by reference TRBV5-1 and TRBJ1-1, is KAGVTQTPRYLIKTRGQQVTLSCSPISGHRSVSWYQQTPGQGLQFLFEYFSETQRNKGNFPGRFSGRQFSNSRSEMNVSTLELGDSALYLCASSSQGSSKAFFGQGTRLTVV.

This CDR3 is CASSSRRAGDPYEQYF. The CDR3 DNA reads TGTGCCAGCAGCTCAAGACGGGCGGGAGACCCCTACGAGCAGTACTTC. The rearrangement joins TRBV5-4 to TRBJ2-5, with 7 positions matching TRBD2. The end of the DNA is better explained by TRBJ2-7, so the J call may be wrong. The CDR3 sequence is 16 residues long. CDR1 SGHNT and CDR2 YYREEE come from the germline V gene (reference sequence).

The chain carries TRBV11-3 and TRBJ2-7; 11 bases fit TRBD2. The germline gives CDR1 SGHNT, CDR2 YENEEA. The V segment lost 5 bases and the J segment 6 bases; nucleotides outside the gene matches: 6. CDR3 length: 14 residues. CDR3 in amino acids: CASSPSGRQGEQYF. As DNA, the CDR3 is TGTGCCAGCAGCCCTAGCGGGAGGCAAGGCGAGCAGTACTTC. Drawing the rest from reference TRBV11-3 and TRBJ2-7, the complete variable domain is EAGVVQSPRYKIIEKKQPVAFWCNPISGHNTLYWYLQNLGQGPELLIRYENEEAVDDSQLPKDRFSAERLKGVDSTLKIQPAELGDSAVYLCASSPSGRQGEQYFGPGTRLTVT.

This chain links TRBV9 with TRBJ1-1, with TRBD1 as a possible D gene (5 bases). V was pared by 0 bases and J by 7 bases, with 10 bases between. Germline lookup yields CDR1 SGDLS and CDR2 YYNGEE. CDR3 length: 13 amino acids. The CDR3 region has the DNA TGTGCCAGCAGCGTAGGCGGAGGGGATGAAGCTTTCTTT. Protein sequence: CASSVGGGDEAFF.

The genes are TRBV19 and TRBJ2-5; 10 bases line up with TRBD2. J gave up 5 bases and V 5 bases, and 14 bases lay outside the gene matches. The germline gives CDR1 LNHDA, CDR2 SQIVND (reference sequence). This CDR3 contains 17 residues. The CDR3 nucleotides are TGTGCCAGTAGTCCCCACACTAGCGGGGAACGCCGCGAGACCCAGTACTTC. It is translated as CASSPHTSGERRETQYF.